The clone carrying this TCR beta chain was observed many times. The sample is drawn from a study of T cells in Graves' hyperthyroidism and ophthalmopathy. The junction had 19 bases not matched to a gene; V was cut back by 4 bases and J by 6 bases. The CDR3 runs 19 residues. The germline CDR1 and CDR2 sequences are SEHNR and FQNEAQ (reference sequence). The source material, RNA transcripts, was used to amplify TCR beta CDR3 regions. During a first-round RT-PCR of the TCR CDR3, the HTBI primer set was used. TCRdb fed the multiplex PCR reads into MiXCR, producing one record per CDR3 protein. The sample consists of about 580,000 distinct CDR3 sequences, 46% of them appearing once. The authors deemed Graves' hyperthyroidism stable absent ophthalmopathy progression within 18 months.

The V gene is TRBV7-9, the J gene TRBJ2-7; 12 bases are a match to TRBD2. The sequence was collected from a woman aged 18 to 35 with Graves' hyperthyroidism. Sequenced material: peripheral blood or thyroid tissue (not recorded which). Written as DNA, the CDR3 is TGTGCCAGCAGCTCCACCCGCCAGACTAGCGGGAGTTATACTGGCGAGCAGTACTTC. Its translation is CASSSTRQTSGSYTGEQYF. The complete variable domain, with remaining parts taken from reference TRBV7-9 and TRBJ2-7, reads DTGVSQNPRHKITKRGQNVTFRCDPISEHNRLYWYRQTLGQGPEFLTYFQNEAQLEKSRLLSDRFSAERPKGSFSTLEIQRTEQGDSAMYLCASSSTRQTSGSYTGEQYFGPGTRLTVT.